In its sample, the clone carrying this TCR beta chain was seen a few times. The antigen remains undetermined. This sample was taken from a study of T cell repertoires in cytomegalovirus infection. As for the study in general: Signatures in public TCR beta sequences pointed to both CMV infection and matching HLA type. General study points: HLA-C-restricted CMV-specific TCR beta clonotypes prevailed in the ex vivo response. Cumulative public TCR beta family frequency identified CMV carriers with the relevant HLA.

The CDR3 has 13 amino acids. From germline, CDR1 is MNHEY and CDR2 SMNVEV (reference sequence). The V gene end was trimmed by 6 bases and the J gene end by 5 bases; junction bases not matched to a gene: 6. Each CDR3 protein gets one entry after TCRdb re-called the reads with MiXCR. Here the sample spans some 440,000 distinct CDR3 sequences, about 33% being singletons. Sequences were obtained from PBMCs. The TCR comes from a human donor in good health (CMV status not recorded). Some clones in this sample may be carry-over from other donors' samples. The chain couples TRBV27 to TRBJ2-5, with 7 bases that match TRBD1. The CDR3 reads CASSRGTAETQYF. In nucleotides, the CDR3 is TGTGCCAGCAGCCGTGGGACAGCTGAGACCCAGTACTTC.